This is a list of T cell receptor beta chains from one sample in a study of shared clonotypes between healthy human individuals. Assay used: immunoSEQ multiplex PCR; TCRdb lists only in-frame clones, some missing. The sample includes around 1.4 million clones, approximately 98.5% seen only once; the top ten take about 0.34%. Source material: naive CD4+ T cells sorted from blood. The origin of the receptors is a man between 25 and 39 years old in good health. Both conserved end residues are part of each CDR3. D genes are given only for firm matches. Clone sizes are given selectively: once, few, many, or a class where the clone is expanded.

J: TRBJ2-1; V: TRBV18; D: .; size: .; CDR3: CASSPSGGLSYNEQFF; DNA: TGTGCCAGCTCCCCCTCAGGCGGTCTTTCCTACAATGAGCAGTTCTTC
J: TRBJ2-1; V: TRBV12-5; D: .; size: .; CDR3: CASGPRLTGYNEQFF; DNA: TGTGCTAGTGGTCCCCGACTTACGGGGTACAATGAGCAGTTCTTC
J: TRBJ2-7; V: TRBV11-2; D: TRBD2; size: once; CDR3: CASSVGLAGVYEQYF; DNA: TGTGCCAGCAGCGTCGGACTAGCGGGAGTCTACGAGCAGTACTTC
J: TRBJ2-5; V: TRBV9; D: .; size: .; CDR3: CASSEFPASLETQYF; DNA: TGTGCCAGCAGCGAGTTCCCAGCCTCGTTGGAGACCCAGTACTTC
J: TRBJ1-1; V: TRBV5-1; D: .; size: .; CDR3: CASSLMGNTEAFF; DNA: TGCGCCAGCAGCTTGATGGGAAACACTGAAGCTTTCTTT
J: TRBJ2-7; V: TRBV7-6; D: TRBD2; size: .; CDR3: CASSFGTGTSGPYEQYF; DNA: TGTGCCAGCAGCTTTGGGACCGGGACTAGCGGACCCTACGAGCAGTACTTC
J: TRBJ2-1; V: TRBV9; D: TRBD2; size: .; CDR3: CASSPKGLAGRNEQFF; DNA: TGTGCCAGCAGCCCAAAAGGACTAGCGGGACGTAATGAGCAGTTCTTC
J: TRBJ1-1; V: TRBV11-1; D: .; size: .; CDR3: CASSTQVSTEAFF; DNA: TGTGCCAGCAGCACGCAGGTGTCCACTGAAGCTTTCTTT
J: TRBJ2-6; V: TRBV5-6; D: TRBD1; size: .; CDR3: CASSLVGQGSGANVLTF; DNA: TGTGCCAGCAGCTTGGTGGGACAGGGTTCCGGGGCCAACGTCCTGACTTTC
J: TRBJ1-3; V: TRBV15; D: TRBD1; size: .; CDR3: CATSRDRTFPGNTIYF; DNA: TGTGCCACCAGCAGGGACAGGACTTTCCCTGGAAACACCATATATTTT
J: TRBJ1-5; V: TRBV7-8; D: .; size: .; CDR3: CASSYRGNQPQHF; DNA: TGTGCCAGCAGTTACAGAGGCAATCAGCCCCAGCATTTT
J: TRBJ2-3; V: TRBV12-5; D: TRBD1; size: once; CDR3: CASGLVGQGTDTQYF; DNA: TGTGCTAGTGGTTTGGTCGGACAGGGGACAGATACGCAGTATTTT
J: TRBJ2-3; V: TRBV13; D: .; size: .; CDR3: CASSLPRRTDTQYF; DNA: TGTGCCAGCAGCTTACCCAGGCGCACAGATACGCAGTATTTT
J: TRBJ1-1; V: TRBV6-6; D: TRBD1; size: few; CDR3: CASSFPDREAFF; DNA: TGTGCCAGCAGTTTCCCGGACAGGGAAGCTTTCTTT
J: TRBJ1-5; V: TRBV5-1; D: .; size: .; CDR3: CASSFGTEGQPQHF; DNA: TGCGCCAGCAGCTTCGGGACCGAGGGGCAGCCCCAGCATTTT
J: TRBJ1-2; V: TRBV9; D: TRBD1; size: .; CDR3: CASSVGRGRNGYTF; DNA: TGTGCCAGCAGCGTGGGTAGGGGGCGTAATGGCTACACCTTC
J: TRBJ2-1; V: TRBV10-3; D: TRBD2; size: once; CDR3: CAISGPAGTSNVEGYNEQFF; DNA: TGTGCCATCAGTGGGCCAGCGGGGACTAGTAATGTCGAAGGCTACAATGAGCAGTTCTTC
J: TRBJ1-2; V: TRBV29-1; D: .; size: .; CDR3: CSVERDLGIGGYTF; DNA: TGCAGCGTTGAAAGAGACTTGGGAATAGGTGGCTACACCTTC
J: TRBJ2-7; V: TRBV19; D: .; size: .; CDR3: CASSITESYEQYF; DNA: TGTGCCAGTAGTATCACCGAGAGCTACGAGCAGTACTTC
J: TRBJ2-7; V: TRBV7-2; D: TRBD1; size: .; CDR3: CASSLDGRGREQYF; DNA: TGTGCCAGCAGCTTAGATGGCAGGGGGCGCGAGCAGTACTTC
J: TRBJ2-1; V: TRBV6-1; D: .; size: .; CDR3: CASSLTYYNEQFF; DNA: TGTGCCAGCAGTTTAACCTACTACAATGAGCAGTTCTTC
J: TRBJ1-1; V: TRBV7-9; D: .; size: .; CDR3: CASSSQGGGTEAFF; DNA: TGTGCCAGCAGCTCCCAGGGTGGGGGGACTGAAGCTTTCTTT
J: TRBJ1-1; V: TRBV2; D: .; size: .; CDR3: CASSEERVNTEAFF; DNA: TGTGCCAGCAGTGAAGAACGCGTGAACACTGAAGCTTTCTTT
J: TRBJ2-2; V: TRBV29-1; D: .; size: .; CDR3: CSVGAGPTGELFF; DNA: TGCAGCGTTGGGGCAGGCCCTACCGGGGAGCTGTTTTTT
J: TRBJ2-3; V: TRBV19; D: .; size: .; CDR3: CASSSQGTDTQYF; DNA: TGTGCCAGTAGTTCCCAGGGAACAGATACGCAGTATTTT
J: TRBJ2-7; V: TRBV18; D: TRBD1; size: .; CDR3: CASSQGQGLTTYEQYF; DNA: TGTGCCAGCTCACAGGGACAGGGCTTGACCACCTACGAGCAGTACTTC
J: TRBJ2-1; V: TRBV28; D: TRBD1; size: .; CDR3: CASSQNRGSRSYNEQFF; DNA: TGTGCCAGCAGCCAAAACAGGGGATCAAGGTCCTACAATGAGCAGTTCTTC
J: TRBJ1-1; V: TRBV15; D: .; size: .; CDR3: CATSAVGNTEAFF; DNA: TGTGCCACCAGCGCGGTCGGGAACACTGAAGCTTTCTTT
J: TRBJ2-3; V: TRBV27; D: TRBD2; size: once; CDR3: CASIPAGGPTDTQYF; DNA: TGTGCCAGCATCCCTGCGGGGGGACCCACAGATACGCAGTATTTT
J: TRBJ1-5; V: TRBV28; D: .; size: .; CDR3: CASSLGAGLNNQPQHF; DNA: TGTGCCAGCAGTTTAGGTGCTGGTCTTAACAATCAGCCCCAGCATTTT
J: TRBJ2-7; V: TRBV2; D: TRBD1; size: .; CDR3: CASRDRGKYEQYF; DNA: TGTGCCAGCAGGGACAGGGGGAAGTACGAGCAGTACTTC
J: TRBJ2-2; V: TRBV5-1; D: TRBD1; size: .; CDR3: CASTRRTGWAGELFF; DNA: TGCGCCAGCACCCGTCGGACAGGCTGGGCCGGGGAGCTGTTTTTT
J: TRBJ2-7; V: TRBV15; D: TRBD1; size: .; CDR3: CATSRDLNRGLYEQYF; DNA: TGTGCCACCAGCAGAGATCTTAACAGGGGGCTTTACGAGCAGTACTTC
J: TRBJ2-7; V: TRBV30; D: TRBD2; size: .; CDR3: CAWSPSGRDYEQYF; DNA: TGTGCCTGGAGTCCTAGCGGGAGGGACTACGAGCAGTACTTC
J: TRBJ2-5; V: TRBV28; D: TRBD1; size: .; CDR3: CASSTDREKETQYF; DNA: TGTGCCAGCAGTACGGACAGGGAAAAAGAGACCCAGTACTTC
J: TRBJ2-7; V: TRBV14; D: TRBD2; size: .; CDR3: CASSQITSGSFHISYEQYF; DNA: TGTGCCAGCAGCCAGATCACTAGCGGGAGTTTCCATATCTCCTACGAGCAGTACTTC
J: TRBJ2-2; V: TRBV28; D: TRBD2; size: .; CDR3: CASNSLAGNTGELFF; DNA: TGTGCCAGCAATTCCTTAGCGGGGAACACCGGGGAGCTGTTTTTT
J: TRBJ2-1; V: TRBV28; D: TRBD1; size: .; CDR3: CASSWMTGNYNEQFF; DNA: TGTGCCAGCAGCTGGATGACAGGGAACTACAATGAGCAGTTCTTC
J: TRBJ1-1; V: TRBV7-9; D: .; size: .; CDR3: CASSLSSSKNTEAFF; DNA: TGTGCCAGCAGCTTAAGCTCCTCGAAGAACACTGAAGCTTTCTTT
J: TRBJ1-1; V: TRBV5-5; D: .; size: .; CDR3: CASSSLRNTEAFF; DNA: TGTGCCAGCAGCAGCTTAAGAAACACTGAAGCTTTCTTT
J: TRBJ2-5; V: TRBV5-1; D: TRBD2; size: .; CDR3: CASSVGAGGSETQYF; DNA: TGCGCCAGCAGCGTGGGGGCGGGGGGATCAGAGACCCAGTACTTC
J: TRBJ1-2; V: TRBV29-1; D: .; size: .; CDR3: CSITPGQPYGYTF; DNA: TGCAGCATCACCCCCGGACAGCCCTATGGCTACACCTTC